These 18 T cell receptor beta chains originate from one sample sequenced in a study of T cells after yellow fever vaccination. TCRdb reanalysed the 5' RACE reads using MiXCR and keeps one entry per CDR3 protein. The sample records 340,000 or so distinct CDR3 sequences, approximately 13% being singletons. The sequencing used CD4+ T cells sorted from PBMCs, collected 15 days after the yellow fever booster vaccination. The receptors stem from a man between 18 and 35 years old who received the YFV17D yellow fever vaccine.

The chain links TRBV20-1 to TRBJ2-1; D possibly corresponds to TRBD1 (5 bases). The V and J ends lost 0 bases and 11 bases respectively, with 11 bases between them. CDR3 length: 12 residues. In germline, CDR1 is DFQATT, CDR2 SNEGSKA (reference sequence). Written as DNA, the CDR3 is TGCAGTGCTAGAGATCCAGGGATACAGCAGTTCTTC. Its translation is CSARDPGIQQFF.

The gene calls are TRBV4-1 and TRBJ1-5, with 8 bases identical to TRBD1. CDR3 size: 17 residues. V gave up 0 bases and J gave up 1 base; unmatched junction bases: 5. CDR1 is MGHRA, CDR2 YSYEKL, per germline. In nucleotides, the CDR3 is TGCGCCAGCAGCCAAGATCCCACAGGGGGGAGCAATCAGCCCCAGCATTTT. Translated: CASSQDPTGGSNQPQHF.

This clonotype appeared a few times. V usage is TRBV6-5 and J usage is TRBJ1-6, with D possibly being TRBD1 (5 bases). The germline V gene encodes CDR1 MNHEY and CDR2 SVGAGI. The germline V and J ends were trimmed by 2 bases and 9 bases, with 11 bases remaining between them. The length of the CDR3 is 14 residues. The CDR3 coding sequence is TGTGCCAGCAGTTACCCGGCGAGGGGTTCACCCCTCCACTTT. It encodes CASSYPARGSPLHF.

The rearrangement links TRBV6-2 or TRBV6-3 to TRBJ2-1; D unresolved. Trimming removed 2 bases from V and 6 bases from J, with 14 bases in between. The V gene's germline CDR1 is MNHEY and CDR2 SVGEGT. This CDR3 is built from 15 residues. The CDR3 spells CASSYPLRVRNEQFF. The CDR3, as DNA: TGTGCCAGCAGTTACCCCCTCCGGGTGCGCAATGAGCAGTTCTTC.

This clonotype was counted many times. The chain couples TRBV20-1 to TRBJ1-1; D perhaps matches TRBD1 (5 bases). Germline CDR1 DFQATT, CDR2 SNEGSKA (reference sequence). Deletions cut 0 bases from V and 1 base from J, with 9 bases between. This CDR3 contains 14 residues. CDR3 DNA sequence: TGCAGTGCTAGAGATCCGAGGGGGAACACTGAAGCTTTCTTT. Translating it yields CSARDPRGNTEAFF.

This chain links TRBV20-1 with TRBJ2-1; 9 bases line up with TRBD2. J gave up 3 bases and V 6 bases, and 6 bases lay outside the gene matches. CDR1 and CDR2 from the germline V gene are DFQATT and SNEGSKA (reference sequence). The CDR3 is made up of 14 amino acids. The CDR3 sequence is CSAPGTSFYNEQFF. In DNA form, the CDR3 reads TGCAGTGCCCCCGGGACTAGCTTCTACAATGAGCAGTTCTTC.

J is TRBJ2-2 and V is TRBV5-1; 13 positions match TRBD2. The length of the CDR3 is 17 residues. V shed 1 base, J shed 5 bases, and the junction held 5 bases outside the gene matches. Per germline, CDR1 SGHRS and CDR2 YFSETQ. The CDR3 region has the DNA TGCGCCAGCAGCTTGCCCGGGACTAGCGGGGTGACCGGGGAGCTGTTTTTT. This translates into CASSLPGTSGVTGELFF.

This clonotype appeared a few times. The chain combines TRBV7-2 with TRBJ2-7, with 12 bases aligning to TRBD2. Germline CDR1 and CDR2: SGHTA and FQGNSA. This CDR3 is built from 15 residues. Trimming removed 3 bases from V and 4 bases from J; junction bases left unmatched: 4. In nucleotides, the CDR3 is TGTGCCAGCAGCTTGGCTAGCGGGGGGGCGTACGAGCAGTACTTC. Translating gives CASSLASGGAYEQYF.

This clonotype was seen only a few times. This rearrangement joins TRBV6-2 or TRBV6-3 to TRBJ1-1; the match to TRBD1 covers 9 bases. In germline, CDR1 is MNHEY, CDR2 SVGEGT. The junction had 9 bases not matched to a gene; V was cut back by 0 bases and J by 1 base. This CDR3 comprises 18 residues. The CDR3 DNA follows: TGTGCCAGCAGTTACTCGAATACGGGGACAGGGAAGAACACTGAAGCTTTCTTT. Translating it yields CASSYSNTGTGKNTEAFF.

The chain couples TRBV6-2 or TRBV6-3 to TRBJ2-3; D possibly corresponds to TRBD2 (5 bases). Between the trimmed V and J ends, which lost 0 bases and 4 bases, there was a span of 8 bases. The CDR3 runs 14 residues. Germline CDR1 reads MNHEY; CDR2 reads SVGEGT. The DNA of the CDR3 is TGTGCCAGCAGTTACTCTGGGAGATCAGATACGCAGTATTTT. It is translated as CASSYSGRSDTQYF.

Here the CDR3 DNA reads TGCAGTGCAAGGACAGGGGCCTTTCCCCGGGGGGTACAGTACTTC. Translation gives CSARTGAFPRGVQYF. V and J are TRBV20-1 and TRBJ2-4; 9 nucleotides align to TRBD1. The CDR3 sequence is 15 residues long. The V gene's germline CDR1 is DFQATT and CDR2 SNEGSKA (reference sequence). The ends lost 6 bases at V and 13 bases at J; junction bases unmatched: 19.

The chain uses TRBV19 and TRBJ1-5, with D unclear. This CDR3 has 13 residues. Germline V gene sequence: CDR1 LNHDA, CDR2 SQIVND (reference sequence). V lost 5 bases, J lost 4 bases, and 9 bases lay in between. The CDR3 nucleotides read TGTGCCAGTAGTCCTTCGGCAAATCAGCCCCAGCATTTT. Translated, it gives CASSPSANQPQHF.

This clonotype was seen a few times. The V gene is TRBV12-3 or TRBV12-4, the J gene TRBJ2-3; 9 nucleotides align to TRBD1. Trimming removed 4 bases from V and 5 bases from J; junction bases left unmatched: 7. This CDR3 is built from 15 residues. DNA for the CDR3: TGTGCCAGCAGTTCTGAACAGGGGGCGGGAGATACGCAGTATTTT. This translates into CASSSEQGAGDTQYF.

The chain links TRBV7-8 to TRBJ2-7; 8 bases are a match to TRBD1. CDR1 SGHVS and CDR2 FQNEAQ come from the germline V gene. This CDR3 has 14 residues. J lost 3 bases, V lost 5 bases, and 6 bases had no gene match. The chain's CDR3 is CASSATGGGYEQYF. DNA of the CDR3: TGTGCCAGCAGCGCAACAGGGGGAGGCTACGAGCAGTACTTC. The full variable domain, completed using reference TRBV7-8 and TRBJ2-7, is GAGVSQSPRYKVAKRGQDVALRCDPISGHVSLFWYQQALGQGPEFLTYFQNEAQLDKSGLPSDRFFAERPEGSVSTLKIQRTQQEDSAVYLCASSATGGGYEQYFGPGTRLTVT.

Turning to this clonotype: It may be a read error: a sequence one base away is much more abundant. The chain links TRBV7-2 to TRBJ2-5; D uncertain. Trimming stripped 2 bases from V and 0 bases from J, with 4 bases between. This CDR3 has 13 residues. The V gene's germline CDR1 is SGHTA and CDR2 FQGNSA. This CDR3 is CASSLSNQETQYF. DNA of the CDR3: TGTGCCAGCAGCTTATCGAACCAAGAGACCCAGTACTTC.

This clonotype was recorded a few times. The gene calls are TRBV5-1 and TRBJ1-4; D not certain. V lost 0 bases and J 8 bases, leaving 14 bases between the germline ends. Germline V CDR1 and CDR2: SGHRS, YFSETQ. This CDR3 spans 15 amino acids. Here the CDR3 DNA reads TGCGCCAGCAGCTTGGTTTCGACAAACAGCGAAAAACTGTTTTTT. Its protein product is CASSLVSTNSEKLFF.

This clonotype was recorded a few times. The chain carries TRBV6-2 or TRBV6-3 and TRBJ1-5; D may be TRBD1 (6 bases). Trimming cost V 8 bases and J 4 bases, with 9 bases left between them. From germline, CDR1 is MNHEY and CDR2 SVGEGT. This CDR3 spans 12 amino acids. The DNA of the CDR3 is TGTGCCAGCCGAGACAGGAATCAGCCCCAGCATTTT. It specifies CASRDRNQPQHF.

This clonotype was detected only a few times. CDR3 in amino acids: CASGGEGNQPQHF. The CDR3, as DNA: TGCGCCAGCGGGGGGGAAGGCAATCAGCCCCAGCATTTT. V is TRBV23-1 and J is TRBJ1-5; tentatively, D is TRBD1 (5 bases). TRBV23-1 is recorded as an ORF, its role being uncertain. V was pared by 8 bases and J by 2 bases, with 10 bases between. The CDR3 length is 13 residues.